Below are 21 T cell receptor beta chains sequenced from a single sample in a study of T-cell reconstitution after alpha-beta-depleted transplantation in children. A library of TCRbeta sequences, prepared with unique molecular identifiers, was generated. Each CDR3 protein gets one entry after TCRdb re-called the PCR reads with MiXCR. The sample records approximately 200,000 distinct CDR3 sequences, 5% to 7.5% being singletons. Here the sequenced sample was PBMCs, taken before TCRalphabeta/CD19-depleted stem cell transplant. These receptors originate from a girl less than two years old with combined immunodeficiency, due to receive a stem cell transplant.

This clonotype was counted between two and nine times. The chain links TRBV12-3 or TRBV12-4 to TRBJ1-1; D remains ambiguous. Trimming took off 5 bases at V and 2 bases at J, with 9 bases between the two ends. This CDR3 contains 13 residues. CDR3 nucleotide sequence: TGTGCCAGCAGTCCGTCGGGCAACACTGAAGCTTTCTTT. Residues: CASSPSGNTEAFF.

This clonotype was counted at least ten times. The chain employs TRBV30 and TRBJ2-1; possible D gene TRBD2, 6 bases. Trimming removed 1 base at V and 0 bases at J, with 13 bases between. The CDR3 loop spans 16 amino acids. Germline values: CDR1 GTSNPN, CDR2 SVGIG (reference sequence). Here the CDR3 DNA reads TGTGCCTGGAGTGAATGGTTAGCGGCCTCCTACAATGAGCAGTTCTTC. Amino acids: CAWSEWLAASYNEQFF.

This clonotype was observed at least ten times. This chain connects TRBV28 to TRBJ1-4; 7 bases line up with TRBD1. There are 18 residues in the CDR3. Germline V CDR1 and CDR2: MDHEN, SYDVKM. The ends lost 5 bases at V and 0 bases at J; junction bases unmatched: 12. CDR3 in amino acids: CASSPWDSLPATNEKLFF. DNA for the CDR3: TGTGCCAGCAGTCCATGGGACAGCCTTCCCGCAACTAATGAAAAACTGTTTTTT.

This clonotype was detected ten times or more. The V call is TRBV12-3 or TRBV12-4, the J call TRBJ2-1; D remains ambiguous. The CDR3 is 16 amino acids. The V end was cut by 4 bases, the J end by 0 bases, with 13 bases between. The CDR3 reads CASSSTDRSSYNEQFF. CDR3 DNA: TGTGCCAGCAGTTCCACCGACCGCTCCTCCTACAATGAGCAGTTCTTC.

This clonotype was seen many times. For the CDR3, the DNA is TGCAGTGCCTTAGCGGCCCACAATGAGCAGTTCTTC. Translation: CSALAAHNEQFF. The V and J genes are TRBV20-1 and TRBJ2-1; TRBD2 is a possible D gene (6 bases). The V and J ends lost 6 bases and 5 bases respectively, with 11 bases between them. CDR1 and CDR2 from the germline V gene are DFQATT and SNEGSKA (reference sequence). The CDR3 runs to 12 residues.

This clonotype was picked up many times. The chain joins TRBV4-3 to TRBJ2-6; D is undetermined. This CDR3 spans 18 amino acids. Germline CDR1 and CDR2: LGHNA and YSLEER. V lost 2 bases to trimming and J lost 1 base, with 15 bases between them. This CDR3 is CASSQYISTYSGANVLTF. In nucleotides, the CDR3 is TGCGCCAGCAGCCAATATATTTCGACATATTCTGGGGCCAACGTCCTGACTTTC.

This clonotype was counted ten times or more. The V and J genes are TRBV4-3 and TRBJ2-3, with TRBD2 identical over 7 bases. The CDR3 loop spans 18 amino acids. The V gene end was trimmed by 0 bases and the J gene end by 0 bases; junction bases not matched to a gene: 9. The germline CDR1 and CDR2 sequences are LGHNA and YSLEER. The CDR3 region has the DNA TGCGCCAGCAGCCAAGACCCGTCGGGGGGAGGAAGCACAGATACGCAGTATTTT. This encodes CASSQDPSGGGSTDTQYF.

Only a few counts were recorded for this clonotype. This chain connects TRBV6-5 to TRBJ1-2; 7 bases map to TRBD1. Germline V gene lookup returns CDR1 MNHEY and CDR2 SVGAGI. There are 14 residues in the CDR3. Germline trimming cut 0 bases from V and 6 bases from J; bases unmatched to any gene: 4. CDR3 protein: CASSYSPGGHGYTF. As DNA, the CDR3 is TGTGCCAGCAGTTACTCGCCAGGGGGACATGGCTACACCTTC.

This clonotype showed up many times. This chain uses TRBV27 with TRBJ2-3, with 7 bases matching TRBD2. The germline V gene has CDR1 MNHEY and CDR2 SMNVEV (reference sequence). The CDR3 runs 19 residues. Trimming removed 2 bases from V and 1 base from J; junction bases left unmatched: 15. CDR3 sequence (DNA): TGTGCCAGCAGTTTAGGGAGGGGAGTCGGGAGTGAGGGCACAGATACGCAGTATTTT. Amino acid sequence: CASSLGRGVGSEGTDTQYF.

This clonotype was detected many times. This chain uses TRBV21-1 with TRBJ2-3. TRBV21-1 is labeled a pseudogene. The CDR3 spans 15 residues. This chain's CDR3 is CASRPRAGRTDTQYF. CDR3 DNA: TGTGCCAGCAGACCGAGAGCAGGTAGAACAGATACGCAGTATTTT.

This clonotype was seen at least ten times. The DNA for the CDR3 is TGTGCCAGCAGTTTAAAGGGTCAGATTCACACAGATACGCAGTATTTT. It translates to CASSLKGQIHTDTQYF. The chain is built from TRBV27 and TRBJ2-3, with D hard to call. The CDR3 spans 16 residues. V was shortened by 2 bases and J by 2 bases, with 14 bases between the two germline ends. CDR1 is MNHEY and CDR2 is SMNVEV in the germline V gene (reference sequence).

At least ten counts were recorded for this clonotype. V gene TRBV12-3 or TRBV12-4 combines with J gene TRBJ2-5, with TRBD2 matching over 10 bases. This CDR3 contains 16 residues. Losses at the gene ends were 1 base for V and 3 bases for J; bases not matched to a gene: 5. This CDR3 is CASSLVAGGPKETQYF. The CDR3 DNA follows: TGTGCCAGCAGTTTAGTAGCGGGAGGCCCAAAAGAGACCCAGTACTTC.

This chain connects TRBV28 to TRBJ1-1; D not certain. Trimming took 5 bases from V and 9 from J, leaving 4 bases between them. Germline CDR1 and CDR2: MDHEN and SYDVKM. The CDR3 length is 9 residues. CDR3 region: CASSPQAFF. DNA of the CDR3: TGTGCCAGCAGTCCACAAGCTTTCTTT.

This clonotype was detected ten times or more. The V call is TRBV2, the J call TRBJ2-2; perhaps TRBD1 as D (6 bases). V lost 3 bases to trimming and J lost 6 bases, with 14 bases between them. Germline loops: CDR1 SNHLY, CDR2 FYNNEI. CDR3 length: 15 residues. The CDR3 spells CASSEEDQGSGELFF. CDR3 sequence (DNA): TGTGCCAGCAGTGAGGAGGATCAGGGGTCCGGGGAGCTGTTTTTT. Variable domain in full (rest from reference TRBV2 and TRBJ2-2): EPEVTQTPSHQVTQMGQEVILRCVPISNHLYFYWYRQILGQKVEFLVSFYNNEISEKSEIFDDQFSVERPDGSNFTLKIRSTKLEDSAMYFCASSEEDQGSGELFFGEGSRLTVL.

The chain has TRBV24-1 and TRBJ1-2, with 10 bases that match TRBD1. After removal of 4 bases from V and 8 bases from J, the junction contained 9 bases not matched to a gene. The CDR3 is 15 amino acids. CDR1 is KGHDR, CDR2 SFDVKD, per germline. The CDR3 sequence: CATSEWKGTGEGYTF. The CDR3 bases are TGTGCCACCAGTGAATGGAAAGGGACAGGGGAAGGCTACACCTTC.

The chain combines TRBV29-1 with TRBJ1-3; a weak D match, TRBD1 (5 bases). The length of the CDR3 is 14 residues. Germline CDR1 SQVTM, CDR2 ANQGSEA. Trimming removed 3 bases from V and 0 bases from J, with 9 bases in between. CDR3 DNA: TGCAGCGTTGAGGACACCAACTCTGGAAACACCATATATTTT. Translating it yields CSVEDTNSGNTIYF.

This chain uses TRBV7-2 with TRBJ2-7, with 10 bases aligning to TRBD1. The CDR3 loop spans 16 amino acids. The germline gives CDR1 SGHTA, CDR2 FQGNSA. V lost 0 bases, J lost 1 base, and 3 bases stayed unmatched. The CDR3 reads CASSLAGQGGSYEQYF. The CDR3 nucleotides read TGTGCCAGCAGCTTAGCTGGACAGGGGGGATCCTACGAGCAGTACTTC.

The chain recombines TRBV7-9 with TRBJ1-1; D unclear. Germline assignment: CDR1 SEHNR and CDR2 FQNEAQ (reference sequence). CDR3 length: 14 amino acids. V lost 5 bases to trimming and J lost 2 bases, with 12 bases between them. CDR3 sequence: CASSQAAFNTEAFF. The DNA of the CDR3 is TGTGCCAGCAGCCAGGCGGCATTTAACACTGAAGCTTTCTTT.

This clonotype has a count of ten or more. The chain has TRBV4-1 and TRBJ2-7; possibly TRBD2 for D (6 bases). The germline gives CDR1 MGHRA, CDR2 YSYEKL. CDR3 size: 15 residues. V was cut by 0 bases and J by 5 bases, with 14 bases left in between. DNA for the CDR3: TGCGCCAGCAGCCAAGAAGGTAGACAGCGGGACGAGCAGTACTTC. Protein: CASSQEGRQRDEQYF.

This clonotype was observed many times. V usage is TRBV11-3 and J usage is TRBJ2-1; D perhaps matches TRBD1 (6 bases). V dropped 0 bases and J dropped 6 bases, with 15 bases sitting between them. Germline V gene data show CDR1 as SGHNT and CDR2 as YENEEA. The CDR3 totals 16 residues. CDR3 residues: CASSLEGATTTNEQFF. CDR3 nucleotides: TGTGCCAGCAGCTTAGAGGGGGCCACCACCACCAATGAGCAGTTCTTC.

This chain links TRBV2 with TRBJ2-1; 11 bases match TRBD2. Germline loops: CDR1 SNHLY, CDR2 FYNNEI. This CDR3 has 16 amino acids. Unmatched junction bases numbered 6, after V lost 4 bases and J lost 4 bases. The CDR3 loop reads CASSVSSGGYYNEQFF. In DNA form, the CDR3 reads TGTGCCAGCAGTGTTTCTAGCGGGGGGTATTACAATGAGCAGTTCTTC.